This paragraph covers one T cell receptor (beta chain) sequence. The entry originates in a study of blood T cell repertoires in COVID-19. Whole-study context: Samples of COVID-19 (acute and convalescent) were obtained from the United States, Italy and Spain. From T cells, B-cell-depleted T cells, or PBMCs came the material, which was cDNA or gDNA.

The CDR3 sequence is 13 residues long. V lost 1 base and J lost 10, with 13 bases in between. Authors' analysis steps: Amplified reference gene primers provided the basis for estimating nucleated cell counts. This table comes from immunoSEQ multiplex PCR, and its TCRdb copy is limited to in-frame clones, with some not included. That table furnishes V, J and clone size, whereas the DNA furnished D and trimming. The data hold roughly 230,000 clones, with approximately 88% observed a single time. The receptor's source is a man between 35 and 55 years old with acute or convalescent COVID-19. Sequenced material: peripheral blood. The chain recombines TRBV12-3 or TRBV12-4 with TRBJ1-1; D unresolved. CDR3 nucleotide sequence: TGTGCCAGCAGTTTAGTTCTGGATAGCGGAGCTTTCTTT. It translates to CASSLVLDSGAFF.